These T cell receptor beta chains were read from a single sample in a study of post-analysis software for immune sequencing data. TCRdb analysed the PCR reads with MiXCR anew, one entry per CDR3 protein. The table has over 250,000 distinct CDR3 sequences, 35% to 40% seen once; the top ten hold less than 6%. Material for sequencing was blood. Source of these receptors: a girl under 18 with multiple sclerosis. Each CDR3 is given with its conserved first and last residue. A D gene is named only where the DNA matches it firmly. The listing skips clone size in some rows; elsewhere it reads once, few, many or a size class.

j_call d_call v_call clone_size cdr3_nt cdr3_aa
TRBJ1-1 - TRBV30 few TGTGCCTGGAGTGGACAGCGGAACACTGAAGCTTTCTTT CAWSGQRNTEAFF
TRBJ1-6 - TRBV20-1 many TGCAGTGCTAACCCGGGGAGCTCCTATAATTCACCCCTCCACTTT CSANPGSSYNSPLHF
TRBJ2-3 TRBD1 TRBV18 few TGTGCCAGCTCCCGGGACAGGGGCAAAGATACGCAGTATTTT CASSRDRGKDTQYF
TRBJ2-7 - TRBV7-2 - TGTGCCAGCAGCTTAAGCCGGGCAGACTACGAGCAGTACTTC CASSLSRADYEQYF
TRBJ2-1 - TRBV6-6 - TGTGCCAGCAGTTACGTGGGTGGGGGGACTTACAATGAGCAGTTCTTC CASSYVGGGTYNEQFF
TRBJ2-5 TRBD2 TRBV28 - TGTGCCAGCAGTTTACTTAGCGGGGGCGTGATAGAGACCCAGTACTTC CASSLLSGGVIETQYF
TRBJ2-3 - TRBV2 - TGTGCCAGCAGTGGTCCCGCAGATACGCAGTATTTT CASSGPADTQYF
TRBJ2-7 - TRBV6-1 few TGTGCCAGCAGTCTGGCCCGACTGAGCTCCTACGAGCAGTACTTC CASSLARLSSYEQYF
TRBJ1-1 TRBD1 TRBV7-9 many TGTGCCAGCAGCTCGCCAGGACAGGGAAAGGGGGCTGAAGCTTTCTTT CASSSPGQGKGAEAFF
TRBJ2-5 TRBD2 TRBV20-1 - TGCAGTGCCAAGGGGACTACCGATGAGACCCAGTACTTC CSAKGTTDETQYF
TRBJ2-7 TRBD1 TRBV20-1 - TGCAGTGCCACGGGGACAGGAGGCTACGAGCAGTACTTC CSATGTGGYEQYF
TRBJ2-5 - TRBV20-1 many TGCAGTGCTAGAGCTTCCATAGCGGCTCAAGAGACCCAGTACTTC CSARASIAAQETQYF
TRBJ2-5 - TRBV29-1 - TGCAGCGTTGAAGGCGTCTTCAGGGTTGGGGAGACCCAGTACTTC CSVEGVFRVGETQYF
TRBJ2-1 - TRBV6-5 many TGTGCCAGCAGTTCCTCGACGGGAAAATCCTACAATGAGCAGTTCTTC CASSSSTGKSYNEQFF
TRBJ1-2 - TRBV6-4 - TGTGCCAGCAGAGGGGGGGCGACGTATGGCTACACCTTC CASRGGATYGYTF
TRBJ1-1 - TRBV12-3/TRBV12-4 many TGTGCCAGCACCGTTCGCAGAAACACTGAAGCTTTCTTT CASTVRRNTEAFF
TRBJ2-3 TRBD2 TRBV7-6 - TGTGCCAGCAGCGCGCTGACTAGCGGAAATCCACCAGATACGCAGTATTTT CASSALTSGNPPDTQYF
TRBJ2-3 - TRBV7-9 many TGTGCCAGCAGCTCAGGGACGCCCACAGATACGCAGTATTTT CASSSGTPTDTQYF
TRBJ2-5 TRBD1 TRBV6-6 many TGTGCCAGCAGAGGACAGGGGAGACAGACCCAGTACTTC CASRGQGRQTQYF
TRBJ1-1 TRBD1 TRBV24-1 few TGTGCCACCAGTGACGTTGGGACAGGGCACACTGAAGCTTTCTTT CATSDVGTGHTEAFF
TRBJ1-5 - TRBV28 - TGTGCCAGCACTGGGATGGGGAGCAATCAGCCCCAGCATTTT CASTGMGSNQPQHF
TRBJ2-5 TRBD1 TRBV5-8 - TGTGTCAGCAGCAGACAGGGGTTTGGAGAGACCCAGTACTTC CVSSRQGFGETQYF
TRBJ1-4 - TRBV20-1 - TGCAGTGCTAGAGTTAGGCCGGGGGGAAAACTGTTTTTT CSARVRPGGKLFF
TRBJ1-6 - TRBV3-1 many TGTGCCAGCAGCCAAGATCTGGGCTCACCCCTCCACTTT CASSQDLGSPLHF
TRBJ2-5 TRBD1 TRBV20-1 many TGCAGTGCTAGAGGTTGGGACAGGGGAGAGGAGACCCAGTACTTC CSARGWDRGEETQYF
TRBJ1-4 TRBD1 TRBV20-1 many TGCAGTGCCAAGACAGGGGGCGACAGTGAAAAACTGTTTTTT CSAKTGGDSEKLFF
TRBJ2-1 - TRBV7-6 many TGTGCCAGCAGACGAGCCAGAGGGGCTGCGGGGTCCTACAATGAGCAGTTCTTC CASRRARGAAGSYNEQFF
TRBJ2-7 - TRBV7-6 - TGTGCCAGCAGCTCCAGGAGCCACCACTCCTACGAGCAGTACTTC CASSSRSHHSYEQYF
TRBJ2-1 TRBD1 TRBV5-1 many TGCGCCAGCAGTCGGGACAGAAGCTCCTACAATGAGCAGTTCTTC CASSRDRSSYNEQFF